The rows below give T cell receptor beta chains drawn from one sample of a study of blood T cell repertoires in COVID-19. TCRdb's copy holds only in-frame clones and misses some; the assay was immunoSEQ multiplex PCR. Of 150,000 to 200,000 clones listed, just under 85% were seen once; the top ten hold 7.5% to 8%. Material: peripheral blood. The origin of the receptors is a man between 40 and 49 years old who had recovered from COVID-19. Each CDR3 is given with its conserved first and last residue. A D gene is named only where the DNA matches it firmly. Size is omitted from some rows. Given values are once, few, many or a class for expanded clones.

cdr3_nt | cdr3_aa | v_call | clone_size | d_call | j_call
TGTGCCAGCAGCCAAGCCCGACTAGCGGGAGCCTACAATGAGCAGTTCTTC | CASSQARLAGAYNEQFF | TRBV4-2 | few | TRBD2 | TRBJ2-1
TGTGCCACCAGCAGCCCACTAGCGGAGATATACAATGAGCAGTTCTTC | CATSSPLAEIYNEQFF | TRBV15 | . | TRBD2 | TRBJ2-1
TGTGCCACTAGTAGAGAGGCTGAGCAGTTCTTC | CATSREAEQFF | TRBV19 | once | . | TRBJ2-1
TGTGCCAGCAGCCAAGCATTTAACACTGAAGCTTTCTTT | CASSQAFNTEAFF | TRBV14 | . | . | TRBJ1-1
TGTGCCAGCAGCTTGGCCAAGGGGTCGCACTATGGCTACACCTTC | CASSLAKGSHYGYTF | TRBV5-4 | . | . | TRBJ1-2
TGTGCCATCAGCCCCGACTGGGGGGCCTACGAGCAGTACTTC | CAISPDWGAYEQYF | TRBV10-3 | . | . | TRBJ2-7
TGCGCCAGCAGCCAAGTTCGGGGTTCCATTCAGTACTTC | CASSQVRGSIQYF | TRBV4-1 | . | . | TRBJ2-4
TGTGCCAGTAGTATAGATGAGGGACTAGCGGGGGAAGGTGGTTCGGATGAGCAGTTCTTC | CASSIDEGLAGEGGSDEQFF | TRBV19 | . | TRBD2 | TRBJ2-1
TGTGCCAGCAGCTTGGGACAGGAAATGTATGAAGCTTTCTTT | CASSLGQEMYEAFF | TRBV9 | . | TRBD1 | TRBJ1-1
TGTGCCAGCAGCCTTCGGGACTTTTCCTACAATGAGCAGTTCTTC | CASSLRDFSYNEQFF | TRBV9 | . | . | TRBJ2-1
TGTGCCAGCGGCGACCTAGACAGGGGAGCCCAGTACTTC | CASGDLDRGAQYF | TRBV12-3/TRBV12-4 | once | TRBD1 | TRBJ2-5
TGTGCCAGCAGTCACTGGACAGGGGATAGCAATCAGCCCCAGCATTTT | CASSHWTGDSNQPQHF | TRBV27 | . | TRBD1 | TRBJ1-5
TGTGCCAGCAGCCCCAGGGATCTGGGCACTGAAGCTTTCTTT | CASSPRDLGTEAFF | TRBV6-2/TRBV6-3 | once | . | TRBJ1-1
TGTGCCAGTAGCCGGACTGCGAGCTCCTACGAGCAGTACTTC | CASSRTASSYEQYF | TRBV19 | . | . | TRBJ2-7
TGTGCCAGTAGGATTAGCGGGAACACCGGGGAGCTGTTTTTT | CASRISGNTGELFF | TRBV19 | . | . | TRBJ2-2
TGTGCCAGCAGCCTGACAGGGTCCTACGGGGAGCTGTTTTTT | CASSLTGSYGELFF | TRBV11-2 | . | TRBD1 | TRBJ2-2
TGTGCCATCAGTGAGTCTATCGGGTCCGGGTCACCCCTCCACTTT | CAISESIGSGSPLHF | TRBV10-3 | . | . | TRBJ1-6
TGCGCCAGCAGCCAAGAAGCGCAATACACCGGGGAGCTGTTTTTT | CASSQEAQYTGELFF | TRBV4-1 | few | . | TRBJ2-2
TGTGCCAGCAGCTCCCCGACAGGGTCCTACAATGAGCAGTTCTTC | CASSSPTGSYNEQFF | TRBV13 | . | TRBD1 | TRBJ2-1
TGTGCCAGCAGCTTAGGGCGGGAAGCTGAAGCTTTCTTT | CASSLGREAEAFF | TRBV7-3 | . | . | TRBJ1-1
TGTGCCAGCGCCCGACAGGTGGGCACAGATACGCAGTATTTT | CASARQVGTDTQYF | TRBV27 | . | . | TRBJ2-3
TGTGCCAGTAGTTATGGCGGGTTTCGGGAGCAGTACTTC | CASSYGGFREQYF | TRBV19 | . | . | TRBJ2-7
TGCGCCAGCAGCTTGGTTGCGACAGGGAGCTCCTACGAGCAGTACTTC | CASSLVATGSSYEQYF | TRBV5-1 | once | TRBD1 | TRBJ2-7
TGTGCCAGCCGGTGGGGGACAGGGGGCGTCGGGGAGCTGTTTTTT | CASRWGTGGVGELFF | TRBV27 | . | TRBD1 | TRBJ2-2
TGCAGTGCTAGTCTCGCGGCCGTAAATGAGCAGTTCTTC | CSASLAAVNEQFF | TRBV20-1 | . | . | TRBJ2-1
TGTGCCAGCAGCCCGCGACAGGGGGCGTATGAAAAACTGTTTTTT | CASSPRQGAYEKLFF | TRBV7-9 | . | TRBD1 | TRBJ1-4
TGTGCCAGCAGTACCCAGGGGTGGGAGCAGTACTTC | CASSTQGWEQYF | TRBV12-3/TRBV12-4 | few | . | TRBJ2-7